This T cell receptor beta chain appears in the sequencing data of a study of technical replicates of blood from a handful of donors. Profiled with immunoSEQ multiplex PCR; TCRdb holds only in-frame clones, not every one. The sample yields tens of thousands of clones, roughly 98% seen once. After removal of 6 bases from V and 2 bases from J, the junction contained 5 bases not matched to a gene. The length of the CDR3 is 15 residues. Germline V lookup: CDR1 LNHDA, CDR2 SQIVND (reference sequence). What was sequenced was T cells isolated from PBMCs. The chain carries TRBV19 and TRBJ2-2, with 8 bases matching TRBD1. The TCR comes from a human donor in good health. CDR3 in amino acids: CASRVGQANTGELFF. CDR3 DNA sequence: TGTGCCAGTAGGGTGGGACAGGCCAACACCGGGGAGCTGTTTTTT.